Reported below is one TCR beta chain. This sample was taken from a study of shared clonotypes between healthy human individuals. Sequenced by immunoSEQ multiplex PCR; TCRdb stores in-frame clones only, minus some. The table has around 2,100,000 clones, approximately 94% seen once; the top ten hold under 1.5%. Germline V gene lookup returns CDR1 SNHLY and CDR2 FYNNEI. The CDR3 is 16 amino acids. V lost 2 bases and J lost 5, with 16 bases in between. The naive CD8 fraction comprised CD45RO-negative cells positively selected for CCR7 and excluded terminally differentiated effector memory CD45RA+ cells. This sequence was found in a man between 18 and 35 years old in good health. Sequencing used naive CD8+ T cells sorted from blood. The chain links TRBV2 to TRBJ2-1; D unresolved. CDR3 sequence (DNA): TGTGCCAGCAGTGAACCCCTAGGAGAACATGACAATGAGCAGTTCTTC. It encodes CASSEPLGEHDNEQFF.